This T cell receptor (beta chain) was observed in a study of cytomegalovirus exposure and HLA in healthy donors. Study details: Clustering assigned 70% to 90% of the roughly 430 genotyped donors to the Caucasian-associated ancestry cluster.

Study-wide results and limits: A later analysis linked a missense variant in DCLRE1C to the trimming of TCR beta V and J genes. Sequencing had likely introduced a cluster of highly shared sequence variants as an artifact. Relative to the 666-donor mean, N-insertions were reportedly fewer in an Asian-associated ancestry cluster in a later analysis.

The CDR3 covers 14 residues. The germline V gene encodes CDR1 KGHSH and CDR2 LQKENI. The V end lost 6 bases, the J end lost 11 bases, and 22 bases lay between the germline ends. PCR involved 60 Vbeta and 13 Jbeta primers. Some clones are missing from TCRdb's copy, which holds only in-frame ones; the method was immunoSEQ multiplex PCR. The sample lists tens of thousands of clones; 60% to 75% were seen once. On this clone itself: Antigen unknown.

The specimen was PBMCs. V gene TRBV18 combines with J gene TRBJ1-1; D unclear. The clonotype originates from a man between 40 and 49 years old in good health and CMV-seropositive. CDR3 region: CASSTDVRFMDAFF. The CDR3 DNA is TGTGCCAGCTCCACAGACGTTCGGTTTATGGATGCTTTCTTT.